This T cell receptor beta chain was profiled in a study of PD-1 blockade in classical Hodgkin lymphoma. Per the germline V gene, CDR1 is WSHSY and CDR2 is SAAADI. The CDR3 contains 15 residues. V lost 3 bases to trimming and J lost 0 bases, with 9 bases between them. Using immunoSEQ multiplex PCR, the repertoire was profiled, and TCRdb retains in-frame clones only, with some absent. The profile shows roughly 70,000 clones, 85% to 95% of them singletons. Time point noted: newly diagnosed, previously untreated cHL patient sample. This clonotype was sampled from a human donor with classical Hodgkin lymphoma. V is TRBV10-2 and J is TRBJ1-3; D remains unclear. Sequencing was carried out using peripheral blood mononuclear cells (PBMCs). CDR3 nucleotides: TGCGCCAGCAGTGAACCGGGGTCCTCTGGAAACACCATATATTTT. This codes for CASSEPGSSGNTIYF.